A selection of T cell receptor beta chains follows, all from one sample in a study of tumor-infiltrating lymphocytes in primary liver carcinoma. TCRdb analysed the multiplex PCR reads with MiXCR anew, one entry per CDR3 protein. Altogether around 170,000 distinct CDR3 sequences are present, about 60% being singletons, with the ten largest covering approximately 65%. Sequenced sample: peripheral blood. The receptor source for this set is a man aged 35-49 years with primary liver carcinoma and hepatitis B virus infection. Each CDR3 is given with its conserved first and last residue. A D gene is named only where the DNA matches it firmly. Clone size, where shown, is once, few, many, or a class for clones that have expanded.

d_call	v_call	j_call	clone_size	cdr3_aa	cdr3_nt
TRBD2	TRBV10-3	TRBJ2-7	few	CAISESTSGYEQYF	TGTGCCATCAGTGAGTCAACTAGCGGCTACGAGCAGTACTTC
TRBD1	TRBV7-9	TRBJ2-7	once	CASSLDDRGNSYEQYF	TGTGCCAGCAGCTTAGACGACAGGGGGAATTCCTACGAGCAGTACTTC
-	TRBV28	TRBJ2-1	few	CASSLPYNEQFF	TGTGCCAGCAGTCTCCCCTACAATGAGCAGTTCTTC
TRBD2	TRBV11-2	TRBJ2-7	-	CARSIAGEHHEQYF	TGTGCCAGGAGCATAGCGGGAGAGCACCACGAGCAGTACTTC
-	TRBV10-3	TRBJ2-7	-	CAISEGVSHLYEQYF	TGTGCCATCAGTGAGGGGGTCAGTCATCTGTACGAGCAGTACTTC
TRBD2	TRBV7-9	TRBJ2-5	many	CASSFRDSGMEETQYF	TGTGCCAGCAGCTTCCGGGATAGCGGGATGGAGGAGACCCAGTACTTC
TRBD2	TRBV11-2	TRBJ2-2	many	CASSSFSGRAEMNTGELFF	TGTGCCAGCAGCTCCTTTAGCGGGAGGGCAGAAATGAACACCGGGGAGCTGTTTTTT
TRBD1	TRBV4-1	TRBJ2-7	-	CASSQGDSTLYEQHF	TGCGCCAGCAGCCAAGGGGACAGCACCTTATACGAGCAGCACTTC
-	TRBV6-1	TRBJ1-1	-	CASSESPPTRKNTEAFF	TGTGCCAGCAGTGAATCGCCGCCAACTCGGAAGAACACTGAAGCTTTCTTT
-	TRBV13	TRBJ2-3	-	CASGGSPDTQYF	TGTGCCAGTGGAGGGTCTCCAGATACGCAGTATTTT
-	TRBV12-3/TRBV12-4	TRBJ2-6	-	CASSLISSGANVLTF	TGTGCCAGCAGTCTAATAAGCTCTGGGGCCAACGTCCTGACTTTC
-	TRBV4-1	TRBJ2-5	few	CASSQDLPRETQYF	TGCGCCAGCAGCCAAGATCTTCCGAGGGAGACCCAGTACTTC
-	TRBV6-1	TRBJ2-1	-	CVSSRDTIYNEQFF	TGTGTCAGCAGTCGGGACACAATATACAATGAGCAGTTCTTC
TRBD2	TRBV6-6	TRBJ2-5	few	CASSYSLAGFGETQYF	TGTGCTAGCAGTTACAGTCTAGCGGGTTTTGGGGAGACCCAGTACTTC
-	TRBV11-1	TRBJ1-2	many	CASSLRQDYGYTF	TGTGCCAGCAGCTTACGCCAGGACTATGGCTACACCTTC
TRBD2	TRBV23-1	TRBJ2-1	-	CASSAWEREGVNDGQFF	TGCGCCAGCAGTGCTTGGGAGCGGGAGGGCGTAAACGATGGGCAGTTCTTC
TRBD1	TRBV7-9	TRBJ2-7	many	CASSFTGGAIYEQYF	TGTGCCAGCAGCTTTACAGGGGGCGCAATCTACGAGCAGTACTTC
TRBD1	TRBV11-1	TRBJ2-2	-	CASSSRDRVNTGELFF	TGTGCCAGCAGCTCCCGGGACAGGGTCAACACCGGGGAGCTGTTTTTT
-	TRBV5-4	TRBJ2-7	few	CASSLPPGPPREQYF	TGTGCCAGCAGCCTACCTCCTGGGCCGCCTCGGGAGCAGTACTTC
-	TRBV12-3/TRBV12-4	TRBJ1-1	-	CANSSTGWENAEAFF	TGTGCCAACAGTAGCACAGGGTGGGAAAACGCTGAAGCTTTCTTT
-	TRBV11-1	TRBJ2-7	few	CASTLAGFPGEQYF	TGTGCTAGCACCTTAGCTGGCTTTCCCGGCGAGCAGTACTTC
-	TRBV12-3/TRBV12-4	TRBJ2-3	-	CASSFSGDTQYF	TGTGCCAGCAGTTTTTCGGGGGATACGCAGTATTTT
TRBD1	TRBV6-5	TRBJ2-7	-	CASTLGQGAYEQYF	TGTGCCAGTACGCTCGGACAGGGGGCCTACGAGCAGTACTTC
-	TRBV6-5	TRBJ1-4	-	CASSNPAGPDKLVF	TGTGCCAGCAGTAATCCAGCAGGGCCGGACAAACTGGTTTTT
-	TRBV6-6	TRBJ2-7	few	CASSTGPGPYEQYF	TGTGCCAGCAGTACCGGGCCGGGTCCGTACGAGCAGTACTTC
-	TRBV6-1	TRBJ2-1	few	CASSEVRPNNEQFF	TGTGCCAGCAGTGAAGTGCGGCCCAACAATGAGCAGTTCTTC
-	TRBV28	TRBJ2-7	-	CASSFFIRAGASYEQYF	TGTGCCAGCAGTTTTTTTATCCGCGCGGGGGCCTCCTACGAGCAGTACTTC
TRBD2	TRBV11-2	TRBJ2-1	-	CGSSPKTSGKEQFF	TGTGGCAGCAGCCCCAAGACTAGCGGGAAGGAGCAGTTCTTC
-	TRBV5-5	TRBJ2-1	-	CASSEHSRDTVDEQFF	TGTGCCAGCAGCGAACATTCCCGGGACACTGTTGATGAGCAGTTCTTC